This TCR beta chain was recovered during a study of human T cells and chemical hapten exposure. Total RNA was isolated from whole blood that had not been fractionated. There are 12 residues in the CDR3. Germline lookup yields CDR1 DFQATT and CDR2 SNEGSKA (reference sequence). Trimming shortened V by 5 bases and J by 0 bases, and 6 bases separated the two germline ends. TCRdb ran MiXCR on the 5' RACE reads and lists one entry per CDR3 protein. The sample lists approximately 80,000 distinct CDR3 sequences, 15% to 20% occurring once. This TCR came from a female donor in good health. The chain is built from TRBV20-1 and TRBJ2-3; possibly TRBD2 for D (6 bases). CDR3 DNA: TGCAGTGCTGGGACTAGCACAGATACGCAGTATTTT. Translation: CSAGTSTDTQYF.